This TCR beta chain was observed in a study of shared clonotypes between healthy human individuals. The input for sorted-subset replicate PCRs was approximately 210 ng DNA, 30,000 or so T cell genomes. The assay was immunoSEQ multiplex PCR, and TCRdb's table has in-frame clones only and misses some. The data hold around 2,000,000 clones, with about 95% observed a single time. CDR1 MNHNS and CDR2 SASEGT come from the germline V gene. The CDR3 has 15 residues. The trim removed 3 bases at V and 8 bases at J, leaving 7 bases unmatched. Positively selected for CCR7, the CD45RO-negative cells used as naive CD8 cells excluded terminally differentiated effector memory CD45RA+ cells. Every one of the donors was a Caucasian adult that lived in Nashville, Tennessee.

This sequence joins TRBV6-1 and TRBJ2-1, with 10 bases that match TRBD2. The specimen sequenced was naive CD8+ T cells sorted from blood. The sequence was obtained from a man between 18 and 35 years old in good health. CDR3 region: CASSDPAGGVDEQFF. DNA of the CDR3: TGTGCCAGCAGTGACCCAGCGGGAGGGGTCGATGAGCAGTTCTTC.